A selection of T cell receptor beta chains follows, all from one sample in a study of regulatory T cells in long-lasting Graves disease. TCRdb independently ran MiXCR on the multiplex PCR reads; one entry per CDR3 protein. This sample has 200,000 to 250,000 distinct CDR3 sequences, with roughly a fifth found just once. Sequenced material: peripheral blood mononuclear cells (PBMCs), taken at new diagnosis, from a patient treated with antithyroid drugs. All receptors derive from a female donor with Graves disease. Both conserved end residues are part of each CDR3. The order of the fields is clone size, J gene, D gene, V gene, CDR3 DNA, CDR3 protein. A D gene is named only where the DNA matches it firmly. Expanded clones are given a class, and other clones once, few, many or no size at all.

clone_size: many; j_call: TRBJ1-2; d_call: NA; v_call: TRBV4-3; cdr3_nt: TGCGCCAGCAGCCAAGATGGAGGAGGGCCGCGAGGCTACACCTTC; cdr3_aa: CASSQDGGGPRGYTF
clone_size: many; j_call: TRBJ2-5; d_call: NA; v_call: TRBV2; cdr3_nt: TGTGCCAGCAGTGAAGGGGCAGGGAGTGAGACCCAGTACTTC; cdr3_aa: CASSEGAGSETQYF
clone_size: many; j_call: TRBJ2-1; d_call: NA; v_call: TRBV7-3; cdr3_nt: TGTGCCAGCAGCTCAAGCAGTAGTTGGGCCTACAATGAGCAGTTCTTC; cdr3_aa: CASSSSSSWAYNEQFF
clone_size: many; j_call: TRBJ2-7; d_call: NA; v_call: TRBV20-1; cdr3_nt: TGCAGTGCTAGAGATAGAACCGACACTCCCGAGCAGTACTTC; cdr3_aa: CSARDRTDTPEQYF
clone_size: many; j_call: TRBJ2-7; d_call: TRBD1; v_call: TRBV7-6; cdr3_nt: TGTGCCAGCAGCCCCGGACAGGGTCTCGGCTCCTACGAGCAGTACTTC; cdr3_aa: CASSPGQGLGSYEQYF
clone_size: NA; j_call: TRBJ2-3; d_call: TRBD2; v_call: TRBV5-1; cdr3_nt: TGCGCCAGCAGCCCGGGCCGGAGCGGGGGCACAGATACGCAGTATTTT; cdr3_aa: CASSPGRSGGTDTQYF
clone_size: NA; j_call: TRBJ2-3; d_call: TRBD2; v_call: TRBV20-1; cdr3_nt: TGCAGTGCTAGAATCCCTAGCGGGACAGATACGCAGTATTTT; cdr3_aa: CSARIPSGTDTQYF
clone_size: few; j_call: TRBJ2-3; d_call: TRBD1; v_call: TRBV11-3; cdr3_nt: TGTGCCAGCAGCTTAGGAACAGGGGGGATTTCGCAGTATTTT; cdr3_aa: CASSLGTGGISQYF
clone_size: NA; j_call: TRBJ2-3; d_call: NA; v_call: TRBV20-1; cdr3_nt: TGCAGTGCTAGAGATCAGGGCCTCACGGATACGCAGTATTTT; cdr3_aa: CSARDQGLTDTQYF
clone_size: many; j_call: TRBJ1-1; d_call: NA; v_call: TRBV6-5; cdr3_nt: TGTGCCAGCAGTTATGCCGGGGACACTGAAGCTTTCTTT; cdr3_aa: CASSYAGDTEAFF
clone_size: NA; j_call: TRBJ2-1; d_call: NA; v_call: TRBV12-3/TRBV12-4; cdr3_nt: TGTGCCAGCAGTTTAGCCAGGGGGGGTAATGAGCAGTTCTTC; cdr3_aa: CASSLARGGNEQFF
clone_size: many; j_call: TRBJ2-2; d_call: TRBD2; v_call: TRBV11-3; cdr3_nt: TGTGCCAGCAGCCTCTATGGGGCTAGCGGGACCGGGGAGCTGTTTTTT; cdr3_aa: CASSLYGASGTGELFF
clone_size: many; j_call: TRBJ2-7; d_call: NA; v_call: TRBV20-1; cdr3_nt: TGCAGTGCTAGAGCCTCCTCCTACGAGCAGTACTTC; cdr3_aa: CSARASSYEQYF
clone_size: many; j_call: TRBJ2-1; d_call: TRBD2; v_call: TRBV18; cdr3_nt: TGTGCCAGCTCACCACCGCGAGCTAGCGGGGAAAACTCCTACAATGAGCAGTTCTTC; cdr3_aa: CASSPPRASGENSYNEQFF
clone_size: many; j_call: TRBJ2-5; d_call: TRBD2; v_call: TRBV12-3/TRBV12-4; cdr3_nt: TGTGCCAGCAGTTTGGGGTACGGTGCTAGCGGGAGGATTCGCGAGACCCAGTACTTC; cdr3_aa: CASSLGYGASGRIRETQYF
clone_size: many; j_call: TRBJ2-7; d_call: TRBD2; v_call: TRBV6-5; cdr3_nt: TGTGCCAGCAGTTACGGGGGGAGGGGCTACGAGCAGTACTTC; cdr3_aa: CASSYGGRGYEQYF
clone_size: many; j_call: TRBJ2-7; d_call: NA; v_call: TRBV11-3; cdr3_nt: TGTGCCAGCAGCTTAGAAGCCCTCCGGGGAGGAGAGCAGTACTTC; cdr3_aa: CASSLEALRGGEQYF
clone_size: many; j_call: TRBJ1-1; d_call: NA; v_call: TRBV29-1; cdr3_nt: TGCAGCGCTGAGAAGGGGGGCACTGAAGCTTTCTTT; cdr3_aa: CSAEKGGTEAFF
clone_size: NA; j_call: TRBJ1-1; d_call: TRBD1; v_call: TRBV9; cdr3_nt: TGTGCCAGCAGTTCGGGACAGGGCAACAGTGAAGCTTTCTTT; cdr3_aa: CASSSGQGNSEAFF
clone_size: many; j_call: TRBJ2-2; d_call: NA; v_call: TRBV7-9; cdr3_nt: TGTGCCAGCAGCTTCCACACCGGGGAGCTGTTTTTT; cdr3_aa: CASSFHTGELFF
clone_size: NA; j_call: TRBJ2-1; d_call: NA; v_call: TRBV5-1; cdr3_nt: TGCGCCAGCAGCCCGCGGACTGCTAATGAGCAGTTCTTC; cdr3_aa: CASSPRTANEQFF
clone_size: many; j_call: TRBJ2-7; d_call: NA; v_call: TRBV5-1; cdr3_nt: TGCGCCAGCAGCTTAACCGGGATAACCTACGAGCAGTACTTC; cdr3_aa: CASSLTGITYEQYF